A single sample gave rise to the 31 T cell receptor beta chains below, sequenced in a study of shared clonotypes between healthy human individuals. Selected positively for CCR7 and CD45RO-negative, naive CD8 cells excluded terminally differentiated effector memory CD45RA+ cells. Using immunoSEQ multiplex PCR, the repertoire was profiled, and TCRdb retains in-frame clones only, with some absent. The sample lists hundreds of thousands of clones, approximately 92% occurring once. Sequences were obtained from naive CD8+ T cells sorted from blood. Receptors originate from a man aged 25 to 45 in good health.

Comments on this clone: At one end the junction does not follow the germline gene, possibly because of a read error. The rearrangement uses TRBV7-7 and TRBJ2-3; D perhaps matches TRBD2 (7 bases). The length of the CDR3 is 15 residues. Germline assignment: CDR1 SSHAT and CDR2 FNYEAQ (reference sequence). DNA for the CDR3: TGTGCTAGCAGCCCAGAAGGCGGGGGCGAAGATACGCAGTATTTT. Its translation: CASSPEGGGEDTQYF.

The chain joins TRBV2 to TRBJ2-7, with D perhaps TRBD1 (5 bases). V was trimmed by 3 bases and J by 1 base, leaving 10 bases between them. CDR1 SNHLY and CDR2 FYNNEI come from the germline V gene. CDR3 length: 14 residues. The CDR3 sequence is CASSDAGQSYEQYF. CDR3 coding DNA: TGTGCCAGCAGTGATGCAGGGCAATCCTACGAGCAGTACTTC.

As regards this clone: The same CDR3 arises from other DNA sequences in this sample as well. The V call is TRBV20-1, the J call TRBJ2-7; D is undetermined. V was clipped by 0 bases and J by 4 bases, with 4 bases between them. CDR3 length: 11 residues. Germline V gene data show CDR1 as DFQATT and CDR2 as SNEGSKA (reference sequence). The CDR3 sequence is CSAREVYEQYF. The CDR3 DNA sequence: TGCAGTGCTAGAGAGGTGTACGAGCAGTACTTC.

The chain uses TRBV29-1 and TRBJ2-6; D not resolved. The CDR3 is 16 residues long. Trimming stripped 0 bases from V and 2 bases from J, with 11 bases between. From germline, CDR1 is SQVTM and CDR2 ANQGSEA. DNA for the CDR3: TGCAGCGTTGAAGATCGGACCGAGGCTGGGGCCAACGTCCTGACTTTC. It specifies CSVEDRTEAGANVLTF.

The V and J genes are TRBV4-1 and TRBJ2-7; D perhaps matches TRBD1 (5 bases). Germline V gene sequence: CDR1 MGHRA, CDR2 YSYEKL. Deletions cut 5 bases from V and 4 bases from J, with 12 bases between. The CDR3 has 13 amino acids. CDR3 sequence reads: CASSAPGFYEQYF. The CDR3 nucleotides read TGCGCCAGCAGCGCCCCAGGGTTTTACGAGCAGTACTTC.

The V gene is TRBV9, the J gene TRBJ2-1; 8 nucleotides agree with TRBD2. CDR1 and CDR2 from the germline V gene are SGDLS and YYNGEE. The CDR3 loop spans 16 amino acids. The V gene end was trimmed by 3 bases and the J gene end by 5 bases; junction bases not matched to a gene: 10. In DNA form, the CDR3 reads TGTGCCAGCAGCGGCAAAAGGGGAGCGGGAGACAATGAGCAGTTCTTC. Amino acid sequence: CASSGKRGAGDNEQFF.

The chain combines TRBV5-5 with TRBJ2-3, with a tentative D call TRBD2 (6 bases). The CDR3 is 16 residues long. The V gene's germline CDR1 is SGHKS and CDR2 YYEKEE (reference sequence). Trimming took 0 bases from V and 0 from J, leaving 11 bases between them. CDR3 sequence (DNA): TGTGCCAGCAGCTTGGTGGGTGGGACTAGCACAGATACGCAGTATTTT. This sequence encodes CASSLVGGTSTDTQYF.

The chain links TRBV27 to TRBJ2-7; D unclear. The V gene lost 10 bases and the J gene lost 0 bases, with 13 bases spanning the gap. Germline values: CDR1 MNHEY, CDR2 SMNVEV (reference sequence). The CDR3 has 13 residues. The CDR3 coding sequence is TGTGCCACCAAGGCAGTGAGCTCCTACGAGCAGTACTTC. Protein product: CATKAVSSYEQYF.

The chain recombines TRBV19 with TRBJ2-2; D is ambiguous. The germline V gene has CDR1 LNHDA and CDR2 SQIVND (reference sequence). V lost 9 bases and J 6 bases, leaving 8 bases between the germline ends. This CDR3 spans 11 amino acids. CDR3 protein: CASRGSGELFF. CDR3 nucleotide sequence: TGTGCCAGCCGAGGTTCCGGGGAGCTGTTTTTT.

This chain links TRBV11-3 with TRBJ2-7; D may be TRBD1 (6 bases). The CDR3 is made up of 15 amino acids. Trimming took off 4 bases at V and 3 bases at J, with 16 bases between the two ends. The V gene's germline CDR1 is SGHNT and CDR2 YENEEA. The CDR3 spells CASSSEWTELYEQYF. CDR3 nucleotides: TGTGCCAGCAGCTCCGAATGGACAGAGCTCTACGAGCAGTACTTC.

This sequence joins TRBV14 and TRBJ2-3, with D perhaps matching TRBD2 (6 bases). With 6 bases removed from V and 0 bases from J, the gap between germline ends came to 13 bases. This CDR3 region has 15 residues. Germline loops: CDR1 SGHDN, CDR2 FVKESK. The CDR3 DNA sequence: TGTGCCAGCAGTCGAGGGGAGGTGAGCACAGATACGCAGTATTTT. It yields the protein CASSRGEVSTDTQYF. The variable domain in full, with the rest retrieved from reference TRBV14 and TRBJ2-3, is EAGVTQFPSHSVIEKGQTVTLRCDPISGHDNLYWYRRVMGKEIKFLLHFVKESKQDESGMPNNRFLAERTGGTYSTLKVQPAELEDSGVYFCASSRGEVSTDTQYFGPGTRLTVL.

The genes are TRBV7-9 and TRBJ2-5; 12 nucleotides line up with TRBD2. V was clipped by 5 bases and J by 4 bases; unmatched bases: 5. The CDR3 sequence is 15 residues long. Germline V gives CDR1 SEHNR, CDR2 FQNEAQ (reference sequence). The CDR3 bases are TGTGCCAGCAGCCTCGGACTAGCGGGATCAGAGACCCAGTACTTC. Translated: CASSLGLAGSETQYF.

The chain is built from TRBV19 and TRBJ2-7; 15 bases fit TRBD2. Trimming removed 1 base from V and 2 bases from J; junction bases left unmatched: 9. The CDR3 has 19 residues. CDR1 and CDR2 (germline): LNHDA, SQIVND (reference sequence). The CDR3 DNA reads as TGTGCCAGTAGTATAGTGCCGGGACTAGCGGGAGGAGTTCCCTACGAGCAGTACTTC. Protein: CASSIVPGLAGGVPYEQYF.

The chain joins TRBV5-1 to TRBJ2-2; 9 bases are a match to TRBD1. The CDR3 totals 15 residues. Losses at the gene ends were 6 bases for V and 5 bases for J; bases not matched to a gene: 8. Germline CDR1 reads SGHRS; CDR2 reads YFSETQ. The CDR3 nucleotides are TGCGCCAGCACCACTCGACAGGGGGGAACCGGGGAGCTGTTTTTT. Encoded protein: CASTTRQGGTGELFF.

V gene TRBV4-3 combines with J gene TRBJ2-7, with D possibly being TRBD2 (6 bases). V gave up 0 bases and J gave up 2 bases, with 11 bases separating them. Looked up from germline, CDR1 is LGHNA and CDR2 is YSLEER. The CDR3 has 15 residues. The CDR3 DNA reads TGCGCCAGCAGCCAAGATCGGGGGAACCCCTACGAGCAGTACTTC. This codes for CASSQDRGNPYEQYF.

The genes are TRBV11-2 and TRBJ2-2; maybe TRBD1 (5 bases). V was clipped by 5 bases and J by 6 bases, with 16 bases between them. This CDR3 has 15 residues. Germline V lookup: CDR1 SGHAT, CDR2 FQNNGV. For the CDR3, the DNA is TGTGCCAGCAGCCCTCCTTCTGGGGCCGCCGGGGAGCTGTTTTTT. Protein product: CASSPPSGAAGELFF.

This chain connects TRBV7-2 to TRBJ2-7; weak D call: TRBD1 (5 bases). The CDR3 length is 11 residues. Germline V gene data show CDR1 as SGHTA and CDR2 as FQGNSA. V dropped 8 bases and J dropped 6 bases, with 11 bases sitting between them. Here the CDR3 reads CASQGLLEQYF. In nucleotides, the CDR3 is TGTGCCAGCCAGGGCCTGCTCGAGCAGTACTTC.

The CDR3 sequence: CASSPGQGVYEQYF. The DNA of the CDR3 is TGTGCCAGCAGTCCGGGACAGGGTGTCTACGAGCAGTACTTC. The gene calls are TRBV7-3 and TRBJ2-7, with 9 bases lining up with TRBD1. The V and J ends lost 6 bases and 3 bases, in that order; junction bases with no gene match: 6. CDR1 and CDR2 from the germline V gene are SGHTA and FQGTGA. The CDR3 is 14 residues long.

J is TRBJ2-2 and V is TRBV7-9; 10 nucleotides line up with TRBD2. The CDR3 consists of 16 residues. CDR1 and CDR2 from the germline V gene are SEHNR and FQNEAQ (reference sequence). V gave up 4 bases and J gave up 6 bases; unmatched junction bases: 8. The CDR3 protein is CASSSPGLAIAGELFF. For the CDR3, the DNA is TGTGCCAGCAGCTCTCCGGGACTAGCGATCGCCGGGGAGCTGTTTTTT.

The rearrangement links TRBV4-1 to TRBJ2-3; no firm D call. This CDR3 comprises 20 residues. V was clipped by 6 bases and J by 4 bases, with 32 bases between them. CDR1 is MGHRA, CDR2 YSYEKL, per germline. The DNA of the CDR3 is TGCGCCAGCAGACTTCAACCCGTCCATCTATACGGCGGAGAAGCAGATACGCAGTATTTT. This encodes CASRLQPVHLYGGEADTQYF.

This sequence joins TRBV28 and TRBJ2-1; no clear D gene. V was shortened by 3 bases and J by 9 bases, with 12 bases between the two germline ends. There are 13 residues in the CDR3. Germline V lookup: CDR1 MDHEN, CDR2 SYDVKM. The CDR3 protein is CASSFRQTSEQFF. DNA of the CDR3: TGTGCCAGCAGTTTCAGGCAAACAAGTGAGCAGTTCTTC.

The V gene is TRBV2, the J gene TRBJ1-2, with 12 bases aligning to TRBD1. This CDR3 comprises 16 residues. V was clipped by 7 bases and J by 7 bases; unmatched bases: 13. Germline assignment: CDR1 SNHLY and CDR2 FYNNEI. In DNA form, the CDR3 reads TGTGCCAGCACCTTACCCGGGGACAGGGGGCATCTTGGCTACACCTTC. This encodes CASTLPGDRGHLGYTF.

This chain connects TRBV28 to TRBJ2-1; perhaps TRBD1 as D (5 bases). Germline V CDR1 and CDR2: MDHEN, SYDVKM. This CDR3 region has 13 residues. V lost 3 bases and J lost 4, with 7 bases in between. CDR3 nucleotides: TGTGCCAGCAGTTTTAGACAGTACAATGAGCAGTTCTTC. This translates into CASSFRQYNEQFF.

The CDR3 spells CASSLTGQGFYEQYF. DNA for the CDR3: TGTGCCAGCAGTTTGACGGGACAGGGGTTTTACGAGCAGTACTTC. The chain couples TRBV27 to TRBJ2-7; 10 bases agree with TRBD1. V was clipped by 3 bases and J by 4 bases; unmatched bases: 6. Germline CDR1 MNHEY, CDR2 SMNVEV (reference sequence). This CDR3 comprises 15 residues.

V is TRBV28 and J is TRBJ2-7; D might be TRBD2 (5 bases). The end of the DNA is better explained by TRBJ2-1, so the J call may be wrong. CDR1 and CDR2 from the germline V gene are MDHEN and SYDVKM. The CDR3 sequence is 15 residues long. The CDR3 region has the DNA TGTGCCAGCAGTTTAGTTGGGGTAAGGGAGAATGAGCAGTTCTTC. Its translation is CASSLVGVRENEQFF.

This chain joins TRBV15 and TRBJ1-5; D ambiguous. This CDR3 contains 14 residues. V was shortened by 5 bases and J by 3 bases, with 11 bases between the two germline ends. Germline assignment: CDR1 LNHNV and CDR2 YYDKDF (reference sequence). The CDR3 protein is CATSLHSTNQPQHF. The DNA for the CDR3 is TGTGCCACCAGCTTGCATAGCACCAATCAGCCCCAGCATTTT.

This sequence joins TRBV2 and TRBJ2-2; TRBD2 matches 12 bases. The ends lost 9 bases at V and 1 base at J; junction bases unmatched: 3. The CDR3 has 15 residues. Germline V CDR1 and CDR2: SNHLY, FYNNEI. The DNA of the CDR3 is TGTGCCAGGAGGACTAGCGGGAAGAACACCGGGGAGCTGTTTTTT. This gives the protein CARRTSGKNTGELFF.

The rearrangement uses TRBV7-9 and TRBJ1-1, with D perhaps matching TRBD1 (6 bases). V shed 4 bases and J shed 4 bases, with 10 bases lying between them. The CDR3 has 13 residues. Germline CDR1 reads SEHNR; CDR2 reads FQNEAQ (reference sequence). The CDR3 spells CASSSNRATEAFF. The DNA for the CDR3 is TGTGCCAGCAGCTCAAACAGGGCCACTGAAGCTTTCTTT. Looking up the rest from reference TRBV7-9 and TRBJ1-1 gives the full variable domain: DTGVSQNPRHKITKRGQNVTFRCDPISEHNRLYWYRQTLGQGPEFLTYFQNEAQLEKSRLLSDRFSAERPKGSFSTLEIQRTEQGDSAMYLCASSSNRATEAFFGQGTRLTVV.

This sequence joins TRBV5-5 and TRBJ2-3; 9 bases agree with TRBD1. Looked up from germline, CDR1 is SGHKS and CDR2 is YYEKEE (reference sequence). The length of the CDR3 is 17 residues. The J segment lost 2 bases and the V segment lost 2 bases, leaving 9 bases of the junction unmatched. The CDR3: CASSFFGDRVDTDTQYF. The CDR3 DNA reads as TGTGCCAGCAGCTTTTTTGGGGACAGGGTCGACACAGATACGCAGTATTTT.

V and J are TRBV28 and TRBJ1-1; D is undetermined. Germline V gene lookup returns CDR1 MDHEN and CDR2 SYDVKM. The CDR3 spans 14 residues. Trimming took off 6 bases at V and 0 bases at J, with 11 bases between the two ends. CDR3 nucleotide sequence: TGTGCCAGCAGGATGAACGGAATGAACACTGAAGCTTTCTTT. Amino acids: CASRMNGMNTEAFF.

The chain combines TRBV4-3 with TRBJ1-4, with a weak D call TRBD1 (6 bases). The CDR3 has 16 amino acids. Per the germline V gene, CDR1 is LGHNA and CDR2 is YSLEER. Trimming took off 0 bases at V and 7 bases at J, with 15 bases between the two ends. The chain's CDR3 is CASSQDGGRGSEKLFF. The CDR3 DNA reads TGCGCCAGCAGCCAAGATGGGGGCCGGGGTTCTGAAAAACTGTTTTTT.